The entry below gives a single TCR beta chain sequence along with its context. Some clones are missing from TCRdb's copy, which holds only in-frame ones; the method was immunoSEQ multiplex PCR. The data contain around 240,000 clones, approximately 84% of them singletons. This record belongs to a study of blood T cell repertoires in COVID-19. At the level of the study: Nucleic acid was either cDNA or gDNA, and it came from T cells, B-cell-depleted T cells, or PBMCs.

The sequenced material came from peripheral blood. The TCR originated in a woman of 80 years or more with acute or convalescent COVID-19.

CDR3: CASSLYRGYTEAFF. The CDR3 bases are TGTGCCAGCAGTTTGTATAGGGGTTACACTGAAGCTTTCTTT. The chain couples TRBV28 to TRBJ1-1; tentatively, D is TRBD1 (5 bases). Trimming left V 3 bases short and J 3 bases short, with 11 bases between. This CDR3 spans 14 amino acids. CDR1 is MDHEN and CDR2 is SYDVKM in the germline V gene. The full variable domain, rest sourced from reference TRBV28 and TRBJ1-1, is DVKVTQSSRYLVKRTGEKVFLECVQDMDHENMFWYRQDPGLGLRLIYFSYDVKMKEKGDIPEGYSVSREKKERFSLILESASTNQTSMYLCASSLYRGYTEAFFGQGTRLTVV.